Listed here are 4 T cell receptor beta chains from one sample, sequenced in a study of T cell responses to AZD1222 COVID-19 vaccine. Sequencing was performed with immunoSEQ multiplex PCR; in TCRdb, only in-frame clones are kept and a portion is missing. This table holds 53,000 or so clones, 86% found once. The sequences come from peripheral blood, collected 28 days after the second AZD1222 dose. These receptors were collected from an adult who received the AZD1222 COVID-19 vaccine.

The rearrangement joins TRBV7-2 to TRBJ1-6; 8 bases line up with TRBD1. V lost 8 bases and J lost 7; bases outside the gene matches: 7. Germline-derived CDR1 and CDR2 are SGHTA and FQGNSA. There are 14 residues in the CDR3. The chain's CDR3 is CASGDRGFNSPLHF. The CDR3 DNA reads TGTGCCAGCGGAGACAGGGGTTTCAATTCACCCCTCCACTTT.

The CDR3 is CASSLRDRGYEQYF. DNA for the CDR3: TGTGCCAGCTCACTCAGGGACAGGGGGTACGAGCAGTACTTC. The chain combines TRBV18 with TRBJ2-7; 11 bases line up with TRBD1. The germline V gene has CDR1 KGHSH and CDR2 LQKENI. The CDR3 runs 14 residues. V gave up 4 bases and J gave up 4 bases; unmatched junction bases: 3.

The CDR3, as DNA: TGTGCCACCAGTGATGGCGGGCTAAATGAAAAACTGTTTTTT. This sequence encodes CATSDGGLNEKLFF. The genes are TRBV24-1 and TRBJ1-4; D call uncertain. Trimming stripped 3 bases from V and 5 bases from J, with 9 bases between. Germline lookup yields CDR1 KGHDR and CDR2 SFDVKD. The CDR3 is 14 residues long.

V gene TRBV6-4 combines with J gene TRBJ1-1; D is unresolved. The CDR3 contains 16 residues. Trimming removed 5 bases from V and 4 bases from J, with 20 bases in between. CDR1 MRHNA and CDR2 SNTAGT come from the germline V gene. The CDR3 sequence: CASSPAHTSELTEAFF. The CDR3 DNA sequence: TGTGCCAGCAGTCCTGCCCATACCTCCGAGCTCACTGAAGCTTTCTTT.